Shown below are 30 T cell receptor beta chains from a single sample sequenced in a study of T cells in Graves' hyperthyroidism and ophthalmopathy. Amplified TCR beta CDR3 regions came from RNA transcripts. A first-round RT-PCR of the TCR CDR3 used the HTBI primer set. TCRdb redid the calling of the multiplex PCR reads with MiXCR, one entry per CDR3 protein. The table shows around 350,000 distinct CDR3 sequences, with approximately 19% occurring only once. The sample consisted of blood. These receptors all stem from a woman aged 18-35 years with Graves' hyperthyroidism.

In its sample, this clonotype was seen many times. The chain joins TRBV6-1 to TRBJ2-6; no firm D call. With 8 bases removed from V and 1 base from J, the gap between germline ends came to 9 bases. CDR1 and CDR2 (germline): MNHNS, SASEGT. The CDR3 contains 14 residues. This CDR3 reads CASASASGANVLTF. CDR3 nucleotides: TGTGCCAGCGCATCTGCGTCTGGGGCCAACGTCCTGACTTTC.

This clonotype was seen many times. The chain employs TRBV24-1 and TRBJ1-5; 8 bases line up with TRBD1. Germline CDR1 and CDR2: KGHDR and SFDVKD. The J segment lost 2 bases and the V segment lost 4 bases, leaving 6 bases of the junction unmatched. The CDR3 has 16 residues. The CDR3 reads CATSDPQGAGNQPQHF. CDR3 DNA: TGTGCCACCAGTGACCCTCAGGGGGCGGGCAATCAGCCCCAGCATTTT.

This clonotype came up many times. V gene TRBV12-3 or TRBV12-4 combines with J gene TRBJ1-5; maybe TRBD1 (6 bases). The V end lost 3 bases, the J end lost 5 bases, and 11 bases lay between the germline ends. This CDR3 has 14 amino acids. The CDR3 sequence is CASSFSGADQPQHF. The CDR3 DNA reads TGTGCCAGCAGTTTTTCAGGGGCCGATCAGCCCCAGCATTTT.

At least ten counts were recorded for this clonotype. The gene calls are TRBV29-1 and TRBJ2-7; tentative D call: TRBD1 (7 bases). The CDR3 spans 14 residues. Germline V lookup: CDR1 SQVTM, CDR2 ANQGSEA. V gave up 4 bases and J gave up 0 bases, with 13 bases separating them. Here the CDR3 reads CSVGGTESSYEQYF. The CDR3 DNA reads TGCAGCGTTGGCGGGACAGAAAGCTCCTACGAGCAGTACTTC.

This clonotype was recorded at least ten times. The rearrangement joins TRBV6-5 to TRBJ2-7; D remains ambiguous. The CDR3 loop spans 13 amino acids. Germline CDR1 reads MNHEY; CDR2 reads SVGAGI. Trimming cost V 0 bases and J 6 bases, with 9 bases left between them. CDR3 DNA sequence: TGTGCCAGCAGTTACTCGGGGTCGGGCGAGCAGTACTTC. It codes for CASSYSGSGEQYF.

The sample holds many counts of this clonotype. The gene calls are TRBV7-9 and TRBJ2-5; 9 bases map to TRBD1. CDR1 and CDR2 from the germline V gene are SEHNR and FQNEAQ (reference sequence). V dropped 5 bases and J dropped 2; count of bases not matched to a gene: 3. The CDR3 contains 14 residues. DNA of the CDR3: TGTGCCAGCAGCGCCGGACAGGGGCAAGAGACCCAGTACTTC. It yields the protein CASSAGQGQETQYF.

The gene calls are TRBV28 and TRBJ2-7; TRBD2 is a possible D gene (6 bases). The germline V gene has CDR1 MDHEN and CDR2 SYDVKM. The ends were cut back, 7 bases at V and 4 bases at J, with 17 bases in the middle. This CDR3 has 14 amino acids. CDR3 region: CASTHEEGTYEQYF. The CDR3 DNA sequence: TGTGCCAGCACCCACGAGGAGGGAACGTACGAGCAGTACTTC.

This clonotype was seen many times. This chain connects TRBV20-1 to TRBJ2-7; no reliable D call. V dropped 6 bases and J dropped 4 bases, with 10 bases sitting between them. The germline CDR1 and CDR2 sequences are DFQATT and SNEGSKA (reference sequence). The CDR3 length is 11 residues. CDR3 residues: CSAATTYEQYF. The DNA for the CDR3 is TGCAGTGCCGCTACAACATACGAGCAGTACTTC.

The table lists this clonotype with many counts. The chain carries TRBV6-1 and TRBJ1-1; TRBD1 matches 8 bases. Per germline, CDR1 MNHNS and CDR2 SASEGT. Trimming cost V 1 base and J 4 bases; bases outside gene matches: 11. The CDR3 is made up of 17 amino acids. In DNA form, the CDR3 reads TGTGCCAGCAGTGAAGTAGAGACAGGGGAATTGGGCACTGAAGCTTTCTTT. Protein: CASSEVETGELGTEAFF.

In this sample, this clonotype turned up many times. The chain joins TRBV20-1 to TRBJ1-2; tentative D call: TRBD1 (5 bases). Germline CDR1 DFQATT, CDR2 SNEGSKA (reference sequence). This CDR3 has 15 residues. The V end was cut by 2 bases, the J end by 8 bases, with 21 bases between. The chain's CDR3 is CSARSQTGGSFGYTF. The CDR3 nucleotides are TGCAGTGCTAGAAGTCAAACGGGGGGGTCTTTCGGCTACACCTTC.

The J gene is TRBJ2-7, the V gene TRBV6-1; weak D call: TRBD2 (5 bases). The germline V gene encodes CDR1 MNHNS and CDR2 SASEGT. There are 15 residues in the CDR3. Between the trimmed V and J ends, which lost 9 bases and 6 bases, there was a span of 24 bases. DNA of the CDR3: TGTGCCAGTTGTCCCACCTGGGGAGTGGCGCGCGAGCAGTACTTC. It is translated as CASCPTWGVAREQYF.

Ten or more counts support this clonotype. Here the CDR3 DNA reads TGTGCCACCAGCAGAGGGGCTCGGTCGTTCGGCGAGCAGTACTTC. Amino acids: CATSRGARSFGEQYF. The chain employs TRBV15 and TRBJ2-7; D is ambiguous. Trimming pared 1 base from V and 6 bases from J, leaving 16 bases between. Germline CDR1 LNHNV, CDR2 YYDKDF (reference sequence). The CDR3 sequence is 15 residues long. Drawing the rest from reference TRBV15 and TRBJ2-7, the complete variable domain is DAMVIQNPRYQVTQFGKPVTLSCSQTLNHNVMYWYQQKSSQAPKLLFHYYDKDFNNEADTPDNFQSRRPNTSFCFLDIRSPGLGDTAMYLCATSRGARSFGEQYFGPGTRLTVT.

This clonotype has at least ten counts. V is TRBV2 and J is TRBJ1-3, with D unresolved. CDR3 length: 14 residues. The germline CDR1 and CDR2 sequences are SNHLY and FYNNEI. Between the trimmed V and J ends, which lost 7 bases and 4 bases, there was a span of 14 bases. The CDR3 DNA follows: TGTGCCAGCACCGCAGCATGGCCAGGAAACACCATATATTTT. Protein: CASTAAWPGNTIYF.

This clonotype was picked up many times. The chain couples TRBV28 to TRBJ1-6; D perhaps matches TRBD1 (5 bases). This CDR3 is built from 14 residues. Trimming took 5 bases from V and 6 from J, leaving 11 bases between them. The germline CDR1 and CDR2 sequences are MDHEN and SYDVKM. The CDR3 DNA is TGTGCCAGCAGTCCGGGACTCAGTAATTCACCCCTCCACTTT. Protein sequence: CASSPGLSNSPLHF.

This clonotype was recorded many times. The chain couples TRBV6-1 to TRBJ2-4; 8 nucleotides match TRBD1. The CDR3 runs to 15 residues. The V and J ends lost 6 bases and 6 bases, in that order; junction bases with no gene match: 10. CDR1 is MNHNS and CDR2 is SASEGT in the germline V gene. The CDR3 sequence: CASRNLKQGGNIQYF. The CDR3 region has the DNA TGTGCCAGCAGAAACCTTAAACAGGGGGGAAACATTCAGTACTTC.

This clonotype showed up many times. The CDR3 DNA is TGTGCCAGGACCCGGGACAGGAACACTGAAGCTTTCTTT. Residues: CARTRDRNTEAFF. The chain is built from TRBV30 and TRBJ1-1, with 7 nucleotides matching TRBD1. With V trimmed by 8 bases and J by 1 base, 7 bases remained unmatched. The CDR3 sequence is 13 residues long. Germline-derived CDR1 and CDR2 are GTSNPN and SVGIG (reference sequence). The full variable domain, with the rest looked up from reference TRBV30 and TRBJ1-1, is SQTIHQWPATLVQPVGSPLSLECTVEGTSNPNLYWYRQAAGRGLQLLFYSVGIGQISSEVPQNLSASRPQDRQFILSSKKLLLSDSGFYLCARTRDRNTEAFFGQGTRLTVV.

This clonotype appeared a few times. The chain recombines TRBV11-2 with TRBJ2-7; D might be TRBD2 (6 bases). This CDR3 comprises 14 residues. V was cut by 0 bases and J by 3 bases, with 9 bases left in between. Germline assignment: CDR1 SGHAT and CDR2 FQNNGV. DNA of the CDR3: TGTGCCAGCAGCTTAGACTGGGGGGACTACGAGCAGTACTTC. This gives the protein CASSLDWGDYEQYF.

J is TRBJ1-1 and V is TRBV6-5; no clear D. Trimming left V 1 base short and J 7 bases short, with 4 bases between. Germline lookup yields CDR1 MNHEY and CDR2 SVGAGI. This CDR3 region has 11 residues. The CDR3 coding sequence is TGTGCCAGCAGTTACTGGGATGAAGCTTTCTTT. Protein sequence: CASSYWDEAFF.

This clonotype has a count of ten or more. CDR3 sequence (DNA): TGCGCCAGCAGCCCCGGGACAGGAGGGCAGACCCAGTACTTC. This codes for CASSPGTGGQTQYF. This chain uses TRBV5-1 with TRBJ2-5, with TRBD1 identical over 8 bases. The V gene's germline CDR1 is SGHRS and CDR2 YFSETQ. The V segment lost 4 bases and the J segment 6 bases; nucleotides outside the gene matches: 8. The CDR3 consists of 14 residues.

This rearrangement joins TRBV4-1 to TRBJ2-5, with TRBD2 matching over 7 bases. V gave up 2 bases and J gave up 4 bases; unmatched junction bases: 13. There are 17 residues in the CDR3. Germline-derived CDR1 and CDR2 are MGHRA and YSYEKL. The CDR3 nucleotides read TGCGCCAGCAGCCAAAAACTGAGCGGGGCAGCCATAGAGACCCAGTACTTC. This sequence encodes CASSQKLSGAAIETQYF.

The V call is TRBV7-2, the J call TRBJ1-1; perhaps TRBD1 as D (5 bases). V lost 4 bases, J lost 0 bases, and 12 bases lay in between. The CDR3 extends over 15 amino acids. Germline values: CDR1 SGHTA, CDR2 FQGNSA. The CDR3 region has the DNA TGTGCCAGCAGCTCCGGAGACAGCATGAACACTGAAGCTTTCTTT. The encoded protein is CASSSGDSMNTEAFF.

This clonotype came up many times. The gene calls are TRBV5-1 and TRBJ1-1; D ambiguous. CDR1 is SGHRS, CDR2 YFSETQ, per germline. Trimming removed 0 bases from V and 5 bases from J, with 14 bases in between. This CDR3 is built from 15 residues. The DNA of the CDR3 is TGCGCCAGCAGCTTGGGGATCGCAGAAATGACTGAAGCTTTCTTT. Its protein is CASSLGIAEMTEAFF.

V gene TRBV30 combines with J gene TRBJ2-2; D is possibly TRBD1 (6 bases). This CDR3 spans 15 amino acids. Trimming took 2 bases from V and 7 from J, leaving 17 bases between them. CDR1 is GTSNPN, CDR2 SVGIG, per germline (reference sequence). CDR3 sequence (DNA): TGTGCCTGGAGTCAAAGTTACAGGGACATCGGGGAGCTGTTTTTT. Its protein is CAWSQSYRDIGELFF. Together with reference TRBV30 and TRBJ2-2, the CDR3 gives the full variable domain: SQTIHQWPATLVQPVGSPLSLECTVEGTSNPNLYWYRQAAGRGLQLLFYSVGIGQISSEVPQNLSASRPQDRQFILSSKKLLLSDSGFYLCAWSQSYRDIGELFFGEGSRLTVL.

This sequence joins TRBV11-2 and TRBJ2-7, with D possibly called TRBD1 or TRBD2 (5 bases each). This CDR3 contains 14 residues. Germline V gene sequence: CDR1 SGHAT, CDR2 FQNNGV. Deletions cut 3 bases from V and 7 bases from J, with 16 bases between. This CDR3 reads CASSLGTDSWEQYF. CDR3 nucleotides: TGTGCCAGCAGCTTGGGGACCGACTCCTGGGAGCAGTACTTC.

Ten or more counts support this clonotype. Here the CDR3 reads CSALGALETQYF. CDR3 in DNA: TGCAGTGCCCTGGGGGCCTTAGAGACCCAGTACTTC. This chain links TRBV20-1 with TRBJ2-5; possible D gene TRBD1, 6 bases. Germline V gene lookup returns CDR1 DFQATT and CDR2 SNEGSKA (reference sequence). This CDR3 is built from 12 residues. V was trimmed by 6 bases and J by 4 bases, leaving 12 bases between them.

This clonotype turned up a few times. The chain links TRBV4-2 to TRBJ1-4; TRBD1 aligns across 12 bases. Germline V gene data show CDR1 as LGHNA and CDR2 as YNFKEQ. With V trimmed by 2 bases and J by 7 bases, 8 bases remained unmatched. The CDR3 loop spans 17 amino acids. The CDR3 DNA is TGTGCCAGCAGCCAATGGGGACAGGGGGCGAGTTCTGAAAAACTGTTTTTT. Protein: CASSQWGQGASSEKLFF.

This clonotype was seen only a few times. The chain carries TRBV5-4 and TRBJ2-5, with TRBD1 as a possible D gene (6 bases). The CDR3 has 16 amino acids. Trimming cost V 0 bases and J 3 bases, with 15 bases left between them. Germline values: CDR1 SGHNT, CDR2 YYREEE (reference sequence). In DNA form, the CDR3 reads TGTGCCAGCAGCTTGGCCTGGACAGCCGGTGAAGAGACCCAGTACTTC. Its translation is CASSLAWTAGEETQYF.

At least ten counts were recorded for this clonotype. The V and J genes are TRBV30 and TRBJ2-7; D ambiguous. CDR3 length equals 13 residues. Deletions cut 4 bases from V and 2 bases from J, with 12 bases between. Per germline, CDR1 GTSNPN and CDR2 SVGIG (reference sequence). The CDR3 is CAWNSPLTYEQYF. The CDR3 bases are TGTGCCTGGAACTCACCCCTGACCTACGAGCAGTACTTC.

J is TRBJ1-5 and V is TRBV6-2 or TRBV6-3; no reliable D call. The CDR3 totals 16 residues. Looked up from germline, CDR1 is MNHEY and CDR2 is SVGEGT. Deletions cut 2 bases from V and 2 bases from J, with 13 bases between. The CDR3 DNA reads TGTGCCAGCAGTTACCTACGACCAGGAGGCAATCAGCCCCAGCATTTT. Its protein product is CASSYLRPGGNQPQHF.

This clonotype was seen at least ten times. The CDR3 nucleotides are TGCGCCAGCAGCAGGAGAGGCGATGGCTACACCTTC. It specifies CASSRRGDGYTF. V is TRBV5-1 and J is TRBJ1-2; D is uncertain. The germline V gene has CDR1 SGHRS and CDR2 YFSETQ. The CDR3 contains 12 residues. V was cut by 4 bases and J by 6 bases, with 10 bases left in between.